The 26 T cell receptor beta chains below were found in one sample sequenced in a study of shared clonotypes between healthy human individuals. Profiling relied on immunoSEQ multiplex PCR, and the TCRdb table lists in-frame clones only, not all of them. Of more than 2,000,000 clones in the sample, 85% to 95% were seen once. Specimen: naive CD4+ T cells from PBMCs. As to subset: CD45RA+ positively selected. Receptors were obtained from a man younger than 35 in good health. Some clones in this sample may be carry-over from other donors' samples.

To note about this clone: Other DNA sequences in the sample encode the same CDR3. The rearrangement uses TRBV6-5 and TRBJ1-1, with unresolved D. V lost 0 bases to trimming and J lost 1 base, with 6 bases between them. Germline assignment: CDR1 MNHEY and CDR2 SVGAGI. This CDR3 spans 14 amino acids. DNA of the CDR3: TGTGCCAGCAGTTACTCTCGGGGGAACACTGAAGCTTTCTTT. Translation gives CASSYSRGNTEAFF.

The chain couples TRBV29-1 to TRBJ1-1; D gene ambiguous. The CDR3 covers 12 residues. Trimming cost V 3 bases and J 1 base, with 6 bases left between them. Germline CDR1 SQVTM, CDR2 ANQGSEA. CDR3 protein: CSVDGRNTEAFF. CDR3 nucleotide sequence: TGCAGCGTTGATGGGAGGAACACTGAAGCTTTCTTT.

V gene TRBV5-1 combines with J gene TRBJ1-4; D unclear. The ends were cut back, 6 bases at V and 4 bases at J, with 7 bases in the middle. CDR1 and CDR2 (germline): SGHRS, YFSETQ. This CDR3 region has 12 residues. CDR3 coding DNA: TGCGCCAGCACAGCGAATAATGAAAAACTGTTTTTT. Its protein product is CASTANNEKLFF.

V is TRBV27 and J is TRBJ1-1; D call uncertain. Trimming shortened V by 2 bases and J by 1 base, and 14 bases separated the two germline ends. CDR3 length: 16 amino acids. Per the germline V gene, CDR1 is MNHEY and CDR2 is SMNVEV (reference sequence). The CDR3 loop is CASSLHYGQRNTEAFF. CDR3 in DNA: TGTGCCAGCAGTTTACATTACGGGCAGAGGAACACTGAAGCTTTCTTT.

This clone was observed once. J is TRBJ2-1 and V is TRBV2; D unresolved. CDR3 size: 13 residues. CDR1 and CDR2 from the germline V gene are SNHLY and FYNNEI. Trimming took off 7 bases at V and 0 bases at J, with 7 bases between the two ends. CDR3 bases: TGTGCCAGCACGGAAGACTCCTACAATGAGCAGTTCTTC. As protein: CASTEDSYNEQFF.

This chain connects TRBV5-1 to TRBJ2-1; D is ambiguous. V was shortened by 5 bases and J by 4 bases, with 10 bases between the two germline ends. The CDR3 has 13 amino acids. The germline V gene encodes CDR1 SGHRS and CDR2 YFSETQ. The CDR3 region has the DNA TGCGCCAGCAGATCCTCGGTTTACAATGAGCAGTTCTTC. It is translated as CASRSSVYNEQFF.

This chain links TRBV18 with TRBJ1-3, with 10 bases aligning to TRBD1. The CDR3 is made up of 16 amino acids. CDR1 and CDR2 (germline): KGHSH, LQKENI. The V gene end was trimmed by 3 bases and the J gene end by 3 bases; junction bases not matched to a gene: 5. CDR3 sequence reads: CASSPGQGSGGNTIYF. The CDR3 region has the DNA TGTGCCAGCTCACCGGGACAGGGGAGCGGTGGAAACACCATATATTTT.

The chain couples TRBV19 to TRBJ2-1; D gene unclear. V was cut by 4 bases and J by 0 bases, with 13 bases left in between. The CDR3 length is 16 residues. CDR1 LNHDA and CDR2 SQIVND come from the germline V gene (reference sequence). CDR3 residues: CASSRSSASSYNEQFF. The CDR3 coding sequence is TGTGCCAGTAGTAGATCCTCGGCGAGCTCCTACAATGAGCAGTTCTTC.

The rearrangement uses TRBV7-2 and TRBJ1-5, with D unresolved. The CDR3 loop spans 13 amino acids. In germline, CDR1 is SGHTA, CDR2 FQGNSA. Trimming cost V 4 bases and J 5 bases, with 9 bases left between them. The CDR3 spells CASSSNQDQPQHF. CDR3 bases: TGTGCCAGCAGCTCCAATCAGGATCAGCCCCAGCATTTT.

This sequence joins TRBV10-3 and TRBJ2-3; no firm D call. This CDR3 has 15 residues. Trimming shortened V by 4 bases and J by 2 bases, and 13 bases separated the two germline ends. The V gene's germline CDR1 is ENHRY and CDR2 SYGVKD. CDR3 nucleotide sequence: TGTGCCATCAGTGTGACAAGGCCGACCACAGATACGCAGTATTTT. This codes for CAISVTRPTTDTQYF.

The chain carries TRBV25-1 and TRBJ2-5; 8 bases map to TRBD1. V was pared by 6 bases and J by 4 bases, with 10 bases of the junction left unmatched. The germline gives CDR1 MGHDK, CDR2 SYGVNS. CDR3 size: 15 residues. Written as DNA, the CDR3 is TGTGCCAGCAGCTACGGACAGGGTGGGGGAGAGACCCAGTACTTC. It translates to CASSYGQGGGETQYF.

J is TRBJ2-5 and V is TRBV5-1, with unresolved D. Trimming took off 4 bases at V and 5 bases at J, with 15 bases between the two ends. CDR1 is SGHRS, CDR2 YFSETQ, per germline. The CDR3 sequence is 14 residues long. As DNA, the CDR3 is TGCGCCAGCAGCCCCGTTCAAATGGGCGAGACCCAGTACTTC. Its protein product is CASSPVQMGETQYF.

This chain joins TRBV19 and TRBJ2-5, with D unclear. Germline lookup yields CDR1 LNHDA and CDR2 SQIVND (reference sequence). The V gene lost 7 bases and the J gene lost 6 bases, with 15 bases spanning the gap. CDR3 size: 13 residues. The CDR3 is CASTSRQFQTQYF. The CDR3 nucleotides read TGTGCCAGTACCTCAAGGCAGTTCCAGACCCAGTACTTC.

The V and J genes are TRBV7-2 and TRBJ1-1; tentatively, D is TRBD1 (6 bases). The CDR3 is 14 residues long. CDR1 is SGHTA, CDR2 FQGNSA, per germline. V shed 3 bases and J shed 5 bases, with 13 bases lying between them. The CDR3 is CASSLDGGGTEAFF. In DNA form, the CDR3 reads TGTGCCAGCAGCTTGGACGGAGGGGGGACTGAAGCTTTCTTT.

The V and J genes are TRBV13 and TRBJ2-7; TRBD1 might be the D (6 bases). V lost 4 bases and J 7 bases, leaving 14 bases between the germline ends. Germline V gives CDR1 PRHDT, CDR2 FYEKMQ (reference sequence). This CDR3 contains 13 residues. The CDR3 sequence: CASSSTRGSEQYF. CDR3 sequence (DNA): TGTGCCAGCAGCTCGACAAGGGGGTCGGAGCAGTACTTC.

With respect to this clone: The same CDR3 can be traced to other DNA sequences in this sample. This sequence joins TRBV20-1 and TRBJ2-1; 11 nucleotides align to TRBD2. This CDR3 region has 11 residues. In germline, CDR1 is DFQATT, CDR2 SNEGSKA (reference sequence). The CDR3: CTGTSGNEQFF. The CDR3 nucleotides read TGCACTGGGACTAGCGGCAATGAGCAGTTCTTC.

The chain employs TRBV7-8 and TRBJ1-2, with D tentatively TRBD1 (5 bases). The CDR3 extends over 18 amino acids. Germline V gives CDR1 SGHVS, CDR2 FQNEAQ. With 0 bases removed from V and 0 bases from J, the gap between germline ends came to 17 bases. CDR3 bases: TGTGCCAGCAGCTTAGCACGACCCCCAGGGAAGACTAACTATGGCTACACCTTC. Translating gives CASSLARPPGKTNYGYTF.

V and J are TRBV14 and TRBJ1-4; D gene uncertain. Germline CDR1 is SGHDN and CDR2 is FVKESK. The CDR3 is made up of 12 amino acids. V was pared by 0 bases and J by 10 bases, with 6 bases between. The CDR3 reads CASSQDSGKLFF. CDR3 in DNA: TGTGCCAGCAGCCAAGACTCGGGAAAACTGTTTTTT. The full variable domain, in which reference TRBV14 and TRBJ1-4 provide the parts outside the CDR3, is EAGVTQFPSHSVIEKGQTVTLRCDPISGHDNLYWYRRVMGKEIKFLLHFVKESKQDESGMPNNRFLAERTGGTYSTLKVQPAELEDSGVYFCASSQDSGKLFFGSGTQLSVL.

V gene TRBV5-4 combines with J gene TRBJ2-1; perhaps TRBD2 as D (6 bases). The V and J ends lost 2 bases and 7 bases respectively, with 19 bases between them. Germline loops: CDR1 SGHNT, CDR2 YYREEE (reference sequence). This CDR3 has 16 residues. Written as DNA, the CDR3 is TGTGCCAGCAGCTTCATTCGGTCTAGCGCGACGAATGAGCAGTTCTTC. The encoded protein is CASSFIRSSATNEQFF.

The CDR3 DNA follows: TGTGCCACCAGCAGATCTAGCGCCCCCTACAATGAGCAGTTCTTC. Its translation: CATSRSSAPYNEQFF. The rearrangement joins TRBV15 to TRBJ2-1; tentatively, D is TRBD2 (6 bases). Germline assignment: CDR1 LNHNV and CDR2 YYDKDF (reference sequence). V lost 2 bases and J lost 2, with 10 bases in between. This CDR3 has 15 residues. Using reference TRBV15 and TRBJ2-1 for the parts outside the CDR3, the full variable domain is DAMVIQNPRYQVTQFGKPVTLSCSQTLNHNVMYWYQQKSSQAPKLLFHYYDKDFNNEADTPDNFQSRRPNTSFCFLDIRSPGLGDTAMYLCATSRSSAPYNEQFFGPGTRLTVL.

J is TRBJ1-3 and V is TRBV27; the D is unclear. The V gene's germline CDR1 is MNHEY and CDR2 SMNVEV (reference sequence). There are 13 residues in the CDR3. V lost 11 bases to trimming and J lost 0 bases, with 11 bases between them. CDR3 DNA sequence: TGTGCCGAAGGTCGGAGCTCTGGAAACACCATATATTTT. It codes for CAEGRSSGNTIYF.

A remark on this clone: Other nucleotide sequences in the sample specify the same CDR3. The chain has TRBV30 and TRBJ1-2, with D hard to call. Trimming left V 5 bases short and J 4 bases short, with 8 bases between. CDR3 size: 11 residues. Germline assignment: CDR1 GTSNPN and CDR2 SVGIG (reference sequence). The DNA for the CDR3 is TGTGCCTGGTCCCAAAGCTATGGCTACACCTTC. This codes for CAWSQSYGYTF.

The V and J genes are TRBV28 and TRBJ2-5; 10 bases map to TRBD2. J was trimmed by 1 base and V by 4 bases; bases with no gene match: 9. Germline CDR1 and CDR2: MDHEN and SYDVKM. The CDR3 is made up of 17 amino acids. CDR3 sequence reads: CASSSLSSGSFQETQYF. The CDR3 nucleotides are TGTGCCAGCAGTTCCCTTTCTAGCGGGAGTTTCCAAGAGACCCAGTACTTC.

The chain couples TRBV4-2 to TRBJ1-1; TRBD1 matches 8 bases. The CDR3 sequence is 16 residues long. Germline V lookup: CDR1 LGHNA, CDR2 YNFKEQ. V gave up 0 bases and J gave up 1 base; unmatched junction bases: 4. The CDR3 spells CASSQELGQGNTEAFF. CDR3 bases: TGTGCCAGCAGCCAAGAGCTCGGACAGGGGAACACTGAAGCTTTCTTT.

The V gene is TRBV9, the J gene TRBJ2-1, with 8 nucleotides matching TRBD1. Germline V gives CDR1 SGDLS, CDR2 YYNGEE. The V gene end was trimmed by 1 base and the J gene end by 9 bases; junction bases not matched to a gene: 18. The CDR3 is made up of 18 amino acids. This chain's CDR3 is CASSVNVVLQGASPEQFF. The CDR3 DNA reads TGTGCCAGCAGCGTAAACGTAGTTCTCCAGGGGGCGAGCCCTGAGCAGTTCTTC.

The rearrangement uses TRBV28 and TRBJ1-4; 7 bases match TRBD1. This CDR3 is 14 amino acids long. V shed 7 bases, J shed 7 bases, and the junction held 9 bases outside the gene matches. The germline V gene encodes CDR1 MDHEN and CDR2 SYDVKM. CDR3: CASNTPGGGEKLFF. The CDR3 bases are TGTGCCAGCAACACCCCAGGGGGAGGTGAAAAACTGTTTTTT.